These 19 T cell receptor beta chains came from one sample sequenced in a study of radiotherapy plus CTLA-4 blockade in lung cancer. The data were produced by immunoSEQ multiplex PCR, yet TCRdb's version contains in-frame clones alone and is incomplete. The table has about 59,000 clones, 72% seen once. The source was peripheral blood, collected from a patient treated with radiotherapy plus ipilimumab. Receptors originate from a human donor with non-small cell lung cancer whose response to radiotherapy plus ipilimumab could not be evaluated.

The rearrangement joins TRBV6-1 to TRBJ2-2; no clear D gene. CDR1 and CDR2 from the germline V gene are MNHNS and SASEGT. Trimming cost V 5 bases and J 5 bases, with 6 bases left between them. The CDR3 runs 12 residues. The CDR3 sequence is CASSPRTGELFF. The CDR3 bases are TGTGCCAGCAGTCCCAGGACCGGGGAGCTGTTTTTT.

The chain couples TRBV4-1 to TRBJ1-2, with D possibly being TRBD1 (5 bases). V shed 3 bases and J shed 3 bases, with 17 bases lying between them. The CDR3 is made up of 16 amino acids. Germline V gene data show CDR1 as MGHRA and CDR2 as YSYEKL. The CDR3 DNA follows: TGCGCCAGCAGCCACGACCGGGAGGGGTTGGACTATGGCTACACCTTC. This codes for CASSHDREGLDYGYTF.

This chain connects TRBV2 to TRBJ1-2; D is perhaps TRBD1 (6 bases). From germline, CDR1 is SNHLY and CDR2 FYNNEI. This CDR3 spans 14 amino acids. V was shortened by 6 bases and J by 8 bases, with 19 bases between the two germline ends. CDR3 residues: CASSQWTVLRGYTF. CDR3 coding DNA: TGTGCCAGCAGCCAATGGACAGTTTTAAGGGGCTACACCTTC.

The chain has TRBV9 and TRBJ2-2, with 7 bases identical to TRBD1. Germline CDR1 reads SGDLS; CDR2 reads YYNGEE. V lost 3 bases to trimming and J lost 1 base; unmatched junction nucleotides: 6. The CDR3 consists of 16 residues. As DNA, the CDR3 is TGTGCCAGCAGCGGCCGACAGGGAATGAACACCGGGGAGCTGTTTTTT. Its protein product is CASSGRQGMNTGELFF.

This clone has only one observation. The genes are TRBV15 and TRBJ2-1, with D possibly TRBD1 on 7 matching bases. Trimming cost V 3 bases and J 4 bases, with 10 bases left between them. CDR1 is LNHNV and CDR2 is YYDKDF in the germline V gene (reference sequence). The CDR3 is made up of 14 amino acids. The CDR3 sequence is CATSRGGQYNEQFF. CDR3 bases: TGTGCCACCAGCAGGGGGGGACAGTACAATGAGCAGTTCTTC.

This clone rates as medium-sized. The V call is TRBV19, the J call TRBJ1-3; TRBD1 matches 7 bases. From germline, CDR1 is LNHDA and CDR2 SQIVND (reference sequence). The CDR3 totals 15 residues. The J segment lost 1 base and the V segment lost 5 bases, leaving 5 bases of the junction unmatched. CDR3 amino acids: CASSGPTGSGNTIYF. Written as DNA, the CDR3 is TGTGCCAGTAGTGGGCCGACAGGGTCTGGAAACACCATATATTTT.

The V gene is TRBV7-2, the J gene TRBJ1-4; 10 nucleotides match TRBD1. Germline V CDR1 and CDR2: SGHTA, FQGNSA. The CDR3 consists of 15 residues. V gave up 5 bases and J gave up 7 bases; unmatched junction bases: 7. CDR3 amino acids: CASSVPGTGVEKLFF. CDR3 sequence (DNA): TGTGCCAGCAGCGTCCCGGGGACAGGGGTTGAAAAACTGTTTTTT.

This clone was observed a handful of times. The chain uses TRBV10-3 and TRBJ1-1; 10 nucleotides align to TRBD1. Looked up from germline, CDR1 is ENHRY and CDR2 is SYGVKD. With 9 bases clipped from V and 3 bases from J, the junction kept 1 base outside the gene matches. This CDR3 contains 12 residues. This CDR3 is CAIGQGDTEAFF. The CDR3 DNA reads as TGTGCCATAGGACAGGGGGACACTGAAGCTTTCTTT.

The CDR3 protein is CASSVGGTTYNEQFF. The CDR3, as DNA: TGTGCCAGCAGCGTAGGCGGGACTACATACAATGAGCAGTTCTTC. The chain joins TRBV9 to TRBJ2-1, with 7 bases aligning to TRBD2. Germline V CDR1 and CDR2: SGDLS, YYNGEE. The CDR3 runs to 15 residues. V shed 0 bases and J 4 bases; nucleotides not matched to a gene: 4.

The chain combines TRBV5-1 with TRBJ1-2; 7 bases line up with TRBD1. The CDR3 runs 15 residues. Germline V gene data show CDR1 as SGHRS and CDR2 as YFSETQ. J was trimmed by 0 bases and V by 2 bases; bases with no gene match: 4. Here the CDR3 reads CASSFTGESNYGYTF. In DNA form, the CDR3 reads TGCGCCAGCAGCTTTACAGGGGAGTCTAACTATGGCTACACCTTC.

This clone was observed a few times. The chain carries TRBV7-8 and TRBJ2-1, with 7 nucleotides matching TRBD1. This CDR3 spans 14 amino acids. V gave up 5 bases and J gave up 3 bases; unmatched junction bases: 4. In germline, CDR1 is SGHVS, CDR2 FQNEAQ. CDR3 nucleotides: TGTGCCAGCAGCCTCCGACAGGGCTACAATGAGCAGTTCTTC. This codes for CASSLRQGYNEQFF.

DNA for the CDR3: TGTGCCAGCAGCTTGGAGCAGGGGCTCAATCAGCCCCAGCATTTT. Protein sequence: CASSLEQGLNQPQHF. The chain combines TRBV5-5 with TRBJ1-5; weak D call: TRBD1 (6 bases). The CDR3 has 15 amino acids. Germline assignment: CDR1 SGHKS and CDR2 YYEKEE (reference sequence). Deletions cut 0 bases from V and 3 bases from J, with 10 bases between.

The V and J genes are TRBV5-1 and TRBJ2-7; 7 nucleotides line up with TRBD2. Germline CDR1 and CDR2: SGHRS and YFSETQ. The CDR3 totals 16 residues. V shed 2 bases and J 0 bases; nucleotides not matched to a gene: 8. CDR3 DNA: TGCGCCAGCAGCTTAGTTACTAGCGCGAGCTCCTACGAGCAGTACTTC. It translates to CASSLVTSASSYEQYF.

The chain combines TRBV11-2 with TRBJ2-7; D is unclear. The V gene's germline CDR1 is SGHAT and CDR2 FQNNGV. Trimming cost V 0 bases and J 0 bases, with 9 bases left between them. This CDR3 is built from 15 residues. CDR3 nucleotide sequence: TGTGCCAGCAGCTTAGATTCCGGGTACTCCTACGAGCAGTACTTC. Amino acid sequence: CASSLDSGYSYEQYF.

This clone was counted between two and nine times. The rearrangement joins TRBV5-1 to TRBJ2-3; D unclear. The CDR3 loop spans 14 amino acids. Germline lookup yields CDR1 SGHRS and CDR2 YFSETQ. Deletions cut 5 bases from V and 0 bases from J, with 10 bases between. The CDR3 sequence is CASRSSSSTDTQYF. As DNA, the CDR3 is TGCGCCAGCAGGAGCTCCTCTAGCACAGATACGCAGTATTTT.

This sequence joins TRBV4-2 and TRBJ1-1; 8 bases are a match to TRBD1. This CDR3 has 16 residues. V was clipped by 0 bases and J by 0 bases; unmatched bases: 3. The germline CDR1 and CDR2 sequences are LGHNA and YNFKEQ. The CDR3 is CASSQERQGMNTEAFF. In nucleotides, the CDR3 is TGTGCCAGCAGCCAAGAAAGACAGGGGATGAACACTGAAGCTTTCTTT.

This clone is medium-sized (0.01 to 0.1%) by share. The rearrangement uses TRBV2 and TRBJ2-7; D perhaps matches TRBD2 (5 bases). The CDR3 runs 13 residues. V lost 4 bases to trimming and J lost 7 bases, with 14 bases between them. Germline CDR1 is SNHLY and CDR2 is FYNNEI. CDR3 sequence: CASSADLWGEQYF. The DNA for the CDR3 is TGTGCCAGCAGTGCGGACTTGTGGGGAGAGCAGTACTTC.

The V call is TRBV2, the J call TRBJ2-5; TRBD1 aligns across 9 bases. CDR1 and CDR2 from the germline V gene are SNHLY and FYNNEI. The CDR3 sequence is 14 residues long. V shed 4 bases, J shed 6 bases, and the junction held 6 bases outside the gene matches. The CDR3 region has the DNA TGTGCCAGCAGTGCGGCGACAGGGGGGCAGACCCAGTACTTC. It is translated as CASSAATGGQTQYF.

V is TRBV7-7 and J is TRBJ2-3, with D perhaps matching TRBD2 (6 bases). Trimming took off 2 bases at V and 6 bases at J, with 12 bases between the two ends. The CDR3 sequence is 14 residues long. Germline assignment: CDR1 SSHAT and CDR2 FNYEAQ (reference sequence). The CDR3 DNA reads TGTGCCAGCAGCTTACAGGGCGGGGCGGATACGCAGTATTTT. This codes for CASSLQGGADTQYF.